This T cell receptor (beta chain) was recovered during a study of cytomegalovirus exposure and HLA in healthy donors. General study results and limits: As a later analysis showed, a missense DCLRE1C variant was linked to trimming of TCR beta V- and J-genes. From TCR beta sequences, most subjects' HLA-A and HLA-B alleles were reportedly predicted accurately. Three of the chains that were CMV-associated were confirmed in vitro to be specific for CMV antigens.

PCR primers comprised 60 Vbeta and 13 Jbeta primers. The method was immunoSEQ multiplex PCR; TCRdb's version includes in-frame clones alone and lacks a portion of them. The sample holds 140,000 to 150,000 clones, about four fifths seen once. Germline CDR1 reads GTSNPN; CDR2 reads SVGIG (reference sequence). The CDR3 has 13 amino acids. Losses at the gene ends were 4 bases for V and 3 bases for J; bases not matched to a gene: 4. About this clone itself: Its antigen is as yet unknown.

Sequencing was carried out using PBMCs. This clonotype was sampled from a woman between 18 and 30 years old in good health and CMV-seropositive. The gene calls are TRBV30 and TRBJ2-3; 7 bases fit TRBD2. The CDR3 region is CAWTGGGTDTQYF. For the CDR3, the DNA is TGTGCCTGGACCGGGGGAGGGACAGATACGCAGTATTTT. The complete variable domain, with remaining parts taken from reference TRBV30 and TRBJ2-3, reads SQTIHQWPATLVQPVGSPLSLECTVEGTSNPNLYWYRQAAGRGLQLLFYSVGIGQISSEVPQNLSASRPQDRQFILSSKKLLLSDSGFYLCAWTGGGTDTQYFGPGTRLTVL.